One and the same sample provided the 23 T cell receptor beta chains below, sequenced in a study of cytomegalovirus exposure and HLA in healthy donors. The PCR used 60 Vbeta and 13 Jbeta primers. Only in-frame clones appear in the TCRdb table, and some are missing; sequencing was by immunoSEQ multiplex PCR. The sample comprises 90,000 to 150,000 clones, approximately 80% of which are singletons, and about 10% rests with the top ten. Sequencing was carried out using PBMCs. Every receptor here comes from a man aged 40-49 years in good health and CMV-seropositive.

The chain couples TRBV2 to TRBJ2-5, with a tentative D call TRBD2 (5 bases). The DNA matches TRBJ2-7 better at its end, which makes the J call doubtful. The CDR3 covers 15 residues. The V gene's germline CDR1 is SNHLY and CDR2 FYNNEI. CDR3 nucleotide sequence: TGTGCCAGCAGTGACGGGGAGACGGAGACCTACGAGCAGTACTTC. As protein: CASSDGETETYEQYF.

The V call is TRBV4-1, the J call TRBJ2-5, with D perhaps matching TRBD1 (6 bases). The last part of the DNA fits TRBJ2-7 better; the J call may be wrong. Germline loops: CDR1 MGHRA, CDR2 YSYEKL. The CDR3 is 16 amino acids. The CDR3 nucleotides are TGCGCCAGCAGCCAAGATACGTCCCAGGGGTTCTACGAGCAGTACTTC. Translation gives CASSQDTSQGFYEQYF.

V usage is TRBV4-1 and J usage is TRBJ1-2; TRBD1 aligns across 10 bases. J was trimmed by 4 bases and V by 4 bases; bases with no gene match: 12. Germline V lookup: CDR1 MGHRA, CDR2 YSYEKL. CDR3 length equals 17 residues. The CDR3 spells CASSPSPRQGAGYGYTF. The CDR3 DNA follows: TGCGCCAGCAGCCCCTCCCCCCGACAGGGGGCGGGCTATGGCTACACCTTC.

The chain is built from TRBV5-1 and TRBJ1-4; D perhaps matches TRBD1 (5 bases). V shed 4 bases and J shed 2 bases, with 12 bases lying between them. CDR3 length: 15 residues. Germline values: CDR1 SGHRS, CDR2 YFSETQ. The chain's CDR3 is CASSGGRGTNEKLFF. In DNA form, the CDR3 reads TGCGCCAGCAGCGGGGGGAGAGGGACTAATGAAAAACTGTTTTTT.

The CDR3 sequence: CASSWGRGAANYGYTF. The CDR3, as DNA: TGTGCCAGCAGTTGGGGCAGGGGAGCGGCTAACTATGGCTACACCTTC. V gene TRBV6-5 combines with J gene TRBJ1-2, with D perhaps TRBD1 (6 bases). This CDR3 has 16 residues. V was clipped by 4 bases and J by 0 bases, with 15 bases between them. The germline CDR1 and CDR2 sequences are MNHEY and SVGAGI.

The chain couples TRBV6-5 to TRBJ2-5; TRBD1 might be the D (6 bases). The CDR3 extends over 14 amino acids. Trimming took 2 bases from V and 2 from J, leaving 9 bases between them. Germline CDR1 MNHEY, CDR2 SVGAGI. CDR3 DNA sequence: TGTGCCAGCAGTTACCAGACAGGACAAGAGACCCAGTACTTC. This gives the protein CASSYQTGQETQYF.

The CDR3 DNA reads as TGTGCCATCAGTGAGACTAGCGGGAGACGAGGGACCCAGTACTTC. The encoded protein is CAISETSGRRGTQYF. The J gene is TRBJ2-5, the V gene TRBV10-3, with 11 nucleotides matching TRBD2. This CDR3 comprises 15 residues. The germline CDR1 and CDR2 sequences are ENHRY and SYGVKD. V was pared by 2 bases and J by 7 bases, with 6 bases of the junction left unmatched.

The chain's CDR3 is CASSQSPTGDYEQYF. As DNA, the CDR3 is TGCGCCAGCAGCCAATCACCAACAGGGGACTACGAGCAGTACTTC. The J gene is TRBJ2-7, the V gene TRBV4-1; 7 bases are a match to TRBD1. V was clipped by 2 bases and J by 3 bases; unmatched bases: 7. There are 15 residues in the CDR3. Per germline, CDR1 MGHRA and CDR2 YSYEKL.

This chain links TRBV5-1 with TRBJ2-1, with TRBD1 matching 8 bases. Trimming at V came to 0 bases and at J to 11 bases, leaving 7 bases not matched to a gene. This CDR3 is 14 amino acids long. The germline CDR1 and CDR2 sequences are SGHRS and YFSETQ. The CDR3 reads CASSLVSRDRKQFF. As DNA, the CDR3 is TGCGCCAGCAGCTTGGTATCTCGGGACAGGAAGCAGTTCTTC.

V is TRBV6-5 and J is TRBJ1-5; 8 bases align to TRBD1. This CDR3 has 14 residues. The V segment lost 5 bases and the J segment 8 bases; nucleotides outside the gene matches: 8. Germline values: CDR1 MNHEY, CDR2 SVGAGI. CDR3 sequence (DNA): TGTGCCAGCAGTGAAATACAGGGGGTTGAGCCCCAGCATTTT. It is translated as CASSEIQGVEPQHF.

The table lists this clone with a few counts. The V call is TRBV6-6, the J call TRBJ1-6, with D uncertain. The length of the CDR3 is 13 residues. CDR1 and CDR2 from the germline V gene are MNHNY and SVGAGI (reference sequence). Trimming removed 4 bases at V and 5 bases at J, with 6 bases between. The DNA for the CDR3 is TGTGCCAGCAGTTCAACAGATAATTCACCCCTCCACTTT. Residues: CASSSTDNSPLHF.

This clone came up a few times. The rearrangement uses TRBV9 and TRBJ1-4; D might be TRBD1 (5 bases). The CDR3 contains 15 residues. V dropped 0 bases and J dropped 7 bases, with 13 bases sitting between them. Germline CDR1 SGDLS, CDR2 YYNGEE. CDR3 sequence reads: CASSVDGGAAEKLFF. For the CDR3, the DNA is TGTGCCAGCAGCGTAGATGGTGGGGCTGCTGAAAAACTGTTTTTT. The whole variable domain, filled in from reference TRBV9 and TRBJ1-4, reads DSGVTQTPKHLITATGQRVTLRCSPRSGDLSVYWYQQSLDQGLQFLIQYYNGEERAKGNILERFSAQQFPDLHSELNLSSLELGDSALYFCASSVDGGAAEKLFFGSGTQLSVL.

The genes are TRBV4-1 and TRBJ1-1; TRBD1 agrees at 8 bases. Germline assignment: CDR1 MGHRA and CDR2 YSYEKL. The CDR3 totals 16 residues. V lost 4 bases to trimming and J lost 0 bases; unmatched junction nucleotides: 7. DNA for the CDR3: TGCGCCAGCAGCCCCACTGACAGGGGATTGAACACTGAAGCTTTCTTT. Translation: CASSPTDRGLNTEAFF.

This rearrangement joins TRBV19 to TRBJ1-2, with TRBD1 matching 8 bases. V shed 4 bases and J 8 bases; nucleotides not matched to a gene: 12. Germline values: CDR1 LNHDA, CDR2 SQIVND (reference sequence). CDR3 length equals 15 residues. The CDR3 bases are TGTGCCAGTAGTAGTATGGGACAGGCGGTCGGGGGCTACACCTTC. It encodes CASSSMGQAVGGYTF.

The CDR3 spells CASSLGDSTDTQYF. Here the CDR3 DNA reads TGCGCCAGCAGCTTGGGGGACTCCACAGATACGCAGTATTTT. The chain joins TRBV5-1 to TRBJ2-3, with a tentative D call TRBD2 (6 bases). V was pared by 0 bases and J by 2 bases, with 7 bases between. The CDR3 length is 14 residues. Germline CDR1 and CDR2: SGHRS and YFSETQ.

This clone was observed a single time. Here the CDR3 DNA reads TGCGCCAGCAGCTTGGGCCAGTACGAGCAGTACTTC. Amino acids: CASSLGQYEQYF. This chain uses TRBV5-1 with TRBJ2-7, with no clear D. V lost 0 bases to trimming and J lost 4 bases, with 5 bases between them. CDR3 length: 12 residues. CDR1 and CDR2 from the germline V gene are SGHRS and YFSETQ.

The J gene is TRBJ2-1, the V gene TRBV6-1, with 8 bases aligning to TRBD2. This CDR3 spans 13 amino acids. After removal of 6 bases from V and 10 bases from J, the junction contained 8 bases not matched to a gene. The germline CDR1 and CDR2 sequences are MNHNS and SASEGT. CDR3 coding DNA: TGTGCCAGCAGAGACTTCGGGAGGGGGGAGCAGTTCTTC. Translated, it gives CASRDFGRGEQFF.

This sequence joins TRBV27 and TRBJ1-5, with 9 bases identical to TRBD1. The CDR3 consists of 19 residues. J lost 2 bases, V lost 6 bases, and 17 bases had no gene match. In germline, CDR1 is MNHEY, CDR2 SMNVEV (reference sequence). CDR3 DNA: TGTGCCAGCAGCTCTAAAACCGGGACAGGGCGGTTCGGCAATCAGCCCCAGCATTTT. It codes for CASSSKTGTGRFGNQPQHF.

Details on this clone: This same CDR3 is encoded by further DNA sequences in the sample. The chain joins TRBV7-6 to TRBJ2-2, with TRBD1 as a possible D gene (6 bases). Germline V CDR1 and CDR2: SGHVS, FNYEAQ. The CDR3 totals 14 residues. Trimming removed 4 bases at V and 5 bases at J, with 11 bases between. The DNA of the CDR3 is TGTGCCAGCAGCTCGATCACAGGGACCGGGGAGCTGTTTTTT. It translates to CASSSITGTGELFF.

This chain joins TRBV11-2 and TRBJ2-5, with 11 bases aligning to TRBD1. TRBJ2-7 matches the DNA end more closely, so the J call is doubtful. In germline, CDR1 is SGHAT, CDR2 FQNNGV. CDR3 size: 18 residues. Written as DNA, the CDR3 is TGTGCCAGCAGCCCATTGGACAGGGGGCGCGGGACCGGGTACGAGCAGTACTTC. It codes for CASSPLDRGRGTGYEQYF.

The V and J genes are TRBV18 and TRBJ2-7; perhaps TRBD1 as D (5 bases). The CDR3 loop spans 14 amino acids. Germline values: CDR1 KGHSH, CDR2 LQKENI. Trimming removed 6 bases from V and 3 bases from J, with 15 bases in between. The CDR3 region is CASSLSRQSYEQYF. CDR3 coding DNA: TGTGCCAGCTCCCTCTCGCGACAGAGCTACGAGCAGTACTTC.

The J gene is TRBJ2-4, the V gene TRBV28, with a tentative D call TRBD2 (6 bases). The ends were cut back, 5 bases at V and 0 bases at J, with 20 bases in the middle. The V gene's germline CDR1 is MDHEN and CDR2 SYDVKM. The CDR3 spans 18 residues. CDR3 protein: CASSAPYGGRLAKNIQYF. As DNA, the CDR3 is TGTGCCAGCAGTGCCCCGTACGGGGGAAGGTTAGCCAAAAACATTCAGTACTTC.

This chain joins TRBV28 and TRBJ1-5; TRBD1 matches 9 bases. The germline gives CDR1 MDHEN, CDR2 SYDVKM. Trimming at V came to 5 bases and at J to 4 bases, leaving 12 bases not matched to a gene. The CDR3 has 17 amino acids. This CDR3 reads CASSHRTGEVGNQPQHF. The DNA for the CDR3 is TGTGCCAGCAGTCACAGGACAGGGGAGGTGGGGAATCAGCCCCAGCATTTT. The full variable domain, rest sourced from reference TRBV28 and TRBJ1-5, is DVKVTQSSRYLVKRTGEKVFLECVQDMDHENMFWYRQDPGLGLRLIYFSYDVKMKEKGDIPEGYSVSREKKERFSLILESASTNQTSMYLCASSHRTGEVGNQPQHFGDGTRLSIL.